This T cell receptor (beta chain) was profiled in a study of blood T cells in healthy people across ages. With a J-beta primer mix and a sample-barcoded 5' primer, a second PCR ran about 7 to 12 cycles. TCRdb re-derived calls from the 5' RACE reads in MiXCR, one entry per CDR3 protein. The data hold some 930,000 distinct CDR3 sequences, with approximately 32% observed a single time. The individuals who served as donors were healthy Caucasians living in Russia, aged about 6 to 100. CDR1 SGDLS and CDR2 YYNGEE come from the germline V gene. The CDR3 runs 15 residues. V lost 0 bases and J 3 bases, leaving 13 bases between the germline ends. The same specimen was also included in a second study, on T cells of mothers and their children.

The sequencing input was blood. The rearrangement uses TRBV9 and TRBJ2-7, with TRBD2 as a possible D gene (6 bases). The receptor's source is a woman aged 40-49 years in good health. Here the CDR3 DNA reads TGTGCCAGCAGCGTAGCACCTAGCGCCGTCTACGAGCAGTACTTC. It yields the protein CASSVAPSAVYEQYF.